Presented here are 19 T cell receptor beta chains from one specimen sequenced in a study of OX40 agonist ivuxolimab in advanced cancers. The data were produced by immunoSEQ multiplex PCR, yet TCRdb's version contains in-frame clones alone and is incomplete. The sample holds 70,000 to 80,000 clones, about 89% seen once. Sequenced material: CD4+ or CD8+ T cells sorted from blood, taken in a trial of the OX40 agonist ivuxolimab. Receptors originate from an adult with an advanced solid tumor such as melanoma, head and neck, liver or kidney cancer.

In DNA form, the CDR3 reads TGTGCCAGCAGCAATTTGGACGTGCCCTATGGCTACACCTTC. This encodes CASSNLDVPYGYTF. V is TRBV5-4 and J is TRBJ1-2; no definite D call. Between the trimmed V and J ends, which lost 4 bases and 4 bases, there was a span of 14 bases. The CDR3 loop spans 14 amino acids. The germline V gene has CDR1 SGHNT and CDR2 YYREEE (reference sequence).

The chain couples TRBV11-3 to TRBJ2-6, with D possibly being TRBD2 (5 bases). This CDR3 has 14 residues. Germline lookup yields CDR1 SGHNT and CDR2 YENEEA. V gave up 6 bases and J gave up 6 bases, with 12 bases separating them. The CDR3 loop is CASSAFREANVLTF. CDR3 bases: TGTGCCAGCAGTGCATTCCGGGAGGCCAACGTCCTGACTTTC.

This clone appeared a single time. V gene TRBV5-1 combines with J gene TRBJ2-7, with D possibly being TRBD1 (6 bases). Germline loops: CDR1 SGHRS, CDR2 YFSETQ. The ends were cut back, 0 bases at V and 7 bases at J, with 14 bases in the middle. The CDR3 extends over 14 amino acids. CDR3 coding DNA: TGCGCCAGCAGCTTGGAAGGCAGGGGTGGTGAGCAGTACTTC. It translates to CASSLEGRGGEQYF.

The chain recombines TRBV19 with TRBJ1-1; D may be TRBD1 (5 bases). In germline, CDR1 is LNHDA, CDR2 SQIVND (reference sequence). Trimming stripped 6 bases from V and 7 bases from J, with 9 bases between. CDR3 size: 11 residues. CDR3 sequence (DNA): TGTGCCAGTAGAACAGGTTTTGAAGCTTTCTTT. This encodes CASRTGFEAFF.

J is TRBJ1-6 and V is TRBV4-3, with D tentatively TRBD1 (5 bases). The V end lost 1 base, the J end lost 0 bases, and 19 bases lay between the germline ends. The CDR3 length is 20 residues. Germline V lookup: CDR1 LGHNA, CDR2 YSLEER. CDR3 protein: CASSQAFEEGFSSYNSPLHF. The CDR3 region has the DNA TGCGCCAGCAGCCAAGCGTTCGAGGAGGGGTTTAGCTCCTATAATTCACCCCTCCACTTT.

V usage is TRBV2 and J usage is TRBJ2-7; 7 positions agree with TRBD1. The germline V gene encodes CDR1 SNHLY and CDR2 FYNNEI. The CDR3 is 13 residues long. V dropped 8 bases and J dropped 1; count of bases not matched to a gene: 5. CDR3 sequence (DNA): TGTGCCAGCGTCCCACAGGGGTCCTACGAGCAGTACTTC. The encoded protein is CASVPQGSYEQYF.

The chain recombines TRBV2 with TRBJ2-7; a possible D gene is TRBD1 (6 bases). This CDR3 has 13 residues. The V end was cut by 10 bases, the J end by 3 bases, with 16 bases between. Germline loops: CDR1 SNHLY, CDR2 FYNNEI. The CDR3 loop is CAIKTGQNYEQYF. The CDR3 DNA follows: TGTGCCATAAAAACTGGACAGAACTACGAGCAGTACTTC. The full variable domain, with the rest looked up from reference TRBV2 and TRBJ2-7, is EPEVTQTPSHQVTQMGQEVILRCVPISNHLYFYWYRQILGQKVEFLVSFYNNEISEKSEIFDDQFSVERPDGSNFTLKIRSTKLEDSAMYFCAIKTGQNYEQYFGPGTRLTVT.

This clone was recorded only once. The V gene is TRBV11-2, the J gene TRBJ2-1; 9 bases are a match to TRBD2. Trimming took 3 bases from V and 1 from J; bases not matched to a gene: 10. Germline V lookup: CDR1 SGHAT, CDR2 FQNNGV. The CDR3 covers 18 residues. CDR3 DNA: TGTGCCAGCAGCTTCCGCGGGGGGGCCCTAGGATCCTACAATGAGCAGTTCTTC. It specifies CASSFRGGALGSYNEQFF.

This chain links TRBV4-2 with TRBJ1-3, with a tentative D call TRBD1 (5 bases). With 0 bases removed from V and 4 bases from J, the gap between germline ends came to 13 bases. Germline loops: CDR1 LGHNA, CDR2 YNFKEQ. This CDR3 spans 16 amino acids. The CDR3 nucleotides read TGTGCCAGCAGCCAAGAGGCAGGGTCCCTCGGAAACACCATATATTTT. Translation gives CASSQEAGSLGNTIYF.

The rearrangement uses TRBV5-1 and TRBJ2-1; D perhaps matches TRBD2 (6 bases). Trimming took off 4 bases at V and 7 bases at J, with 15 bases between the two ends. Germline values: CDR1 SGHRS, CDR2 YFSETQ. The CDR3 spans 14 residues. CDR3 protein: CASSGDSYDNEQFF. The DNA of the CDR3 is TGCGCCAGCAGCGGGGACTCATACGATAATGAGCAGTTCTTC.

The CDR3 nucleotides read TGCGCCAGCAGCCAAGTCGATAATCAGCCCCAGCATTTT. Residues: CASSQVDNQPQHF. V and J are TRBV4-1 and TRBJ1-5; D remains ambiguous. V was trimmed by 1 base and J by 4 bases, leaving 5 bases between them. This CDR3 has 13 residues. Germline lookup yields CDR1 MGHRA and CDR2 YSYEKL.

This chain connects TRBV7-6 to TRBJ2-1; 8 bases are a match to TRBD1. Germline V lookup: CDR1 SGHVS, CDR2 FNYEAQ. The CDR3 spans 18 residues. V lost 0 bases to trimming and J lost 7 bases; unmatched junction nucleotides: 14. CDR3 sequence reads: CASSLARRLETGENEQFF. The CDR3 region has the DNA TGTGCCAGCAGCTTAGCCCGACGGCTCGAGACAGGGGAAAATGAGCAGTTCTTC.

The chain is built from TRBV19 and TRBJ2-1, with D possibly TRBD2 on 6 matching bases. The CDR3 totals 13 residues. CDR1 is LNHDA, CDR2 SQIVND, per germline (reference sequence). The germline V and J ends were trimmed by 3 bases and 8 bases, with 11 bases remaining between them. This CDR3 is CASSMTRVYEQFF. CDR3 nucleotides: TGTGCCAGTAGTATGACTAGAGTCTATGAGCAGTTCTTC.

This clone was seen more than once but under ten times. The chain recombines TRBV9 with TRBJ1-5, with unresolved D. CDR1 is SGDLS, CDR2 YYNGEE, per germline. The CDR3 is 13 amino acids. V gave up 0 bases and J gave up 5 bases, with 6 bases separating them. This CDR3 reads CASSVAADQPQHF. CDR3 nucleotide sequence: TGTGCCAGCAGCGTAGCAGCGGATCAGCCCCAGCATTTT. Together with reference TRBV9 and TRBJ1-5, the CDR3 gives the full variable domain: DSGVTQTPKHLITATGQRVTLRCSPRSGDLSVYWYQQSLDQGLQFLIQYYNGEERAKGNILERFSAQQFPDLHSELNLSSLELGDSALYFCASSVAADQPQHFGDGTRLSIL.

The sample holds one count of this clone. V usage is TRBV7-3 and J usage is TRBJ2-2; 10 bases match TRBD1. The CDR3 covers 15 residues. Germline V CDR1 and CDR2: SGHTA, FQGTGA. V gave up 2 bases and J gave up 8 bases; unmatched junction bases: 5. The CDR3 loop reads CASSLGTGDRGELFF. The DNA for the CDR3 is TGTGCCAGCAGCTTAGGGACAGGGGACCGGGGGGAGCTGTTTTTT.

V gene TRBV18 combines with J gene TRBJ2-7; D possibly corresponds to TRBD2 (5 bases). This CDR3 spans 13 amino acids. V lost 3 bases and J lost 7, with 13 bases in between. CDR1 KGHSH and CDR2 LQKENI come from the germline V gene. DNA for the CDR3: TGTGCCAGCTCACCGGCCTTCTCGGGAGAGCAGTACTTC. Amino acid sequence: CASSPAFSGEQYF.

The chain is built from TRBV4-3 and TRBJ2-7, with a tentative D call TRBD1 (6 bases). Germline V gives CDR1 LGHNA, CDR2 YSLEER. CDR3 size: 15 residues. V shed 1 base and J shed 0 bases, with 10 bases lying between them. The CDR3: CASSQGQGSSYEQYF. The CDR3, as DNA: TGCGCCAGCAGCCAAGGTCAGGGGAGCTCCTACGAGCAGTACTTC.

CDR3 DNA sequence: TGTGCCAGCAGTGAATGGGGAACGGGGACGTACTATGGCTACACCTTC. Residues: CASSEWGTGTYYGYTF. The rearrangement joins TRBV25-1 to TRBJ1-2; possibly TRBD1 for D (5 bases). CDR1 and CDR2 from the germline V gene are MGHDK and SYGVNS. This CDR3 comprises 16 residues. Trimming took off 1 base at V and 3 bases at J, with 15 bases between the two ends.

The CDR3 sequence: CATSLARGGNQPQHF. The DNA for the CDR3 is TGTGCCACCAGCCTAGCCAGGGGGGGCAATCAGCCCCAGCATTTT. V and J are TRBV15 and TRBJ1-5; 7 nucleotides align to TRBD1. The CDR3 covers 15 residues. Germline V CDR1 and CDR2: LNHNV, YYDKDF (reference sequence). Losses at the gene ends were 5 bases for V and 2 bases for J; bases not matched to a gene: 6.